These 13 T cell receptor beta chains came from one sample sequenced in a study of metastatic and nonmetastatic thyroid tumors. TCRdb ran MiXCR on the PCR reads. The repertoire holds 45,000 to 60,000 clones, about 15% seen once, with approximately 3.1% in the top ten. Before thyroid surgery, none of the patients had received any treatment. Sample: blood. The receptors stem from a female donor with papillary thyroid cancer or a benign thyroid nodule (not recorded which). Some clones in this sample may be carry-over from other donors' samples.

This clone was recorded many times. This chain uses TRBV28 with TRBJ2-7; 7 bases map to TRBD1. The CDR3 sequence is 13 residues long. Per germline, CDR1 MDHEN and CDR2 SYDVKM. V shed 1 base, J shed 5 bases, and the junction held 2 bases outside the gene matches. CDR3 region: CASSLYDRDEQYF. CDR3 bases: TGTGCCAGCAGTTTATACGACAGGGACGAGCAGTACTTC.

This clone was seen only a few times. A much larger clone is a single base away; this may be a read error. The rearrangement joins TRBV13 to TRBJ2-3, with TRBD2 identical over 10 bases. CDR3 length equals 17 residues. Germline CDR1 PRHDT, CDR2 FYEKMQ (reference sequence). The CDR3 bases are TGTTCCAGCAGCCAACCCCCGGCTAGCGGGAGTATCTATACGCAGTATTTT. Its protein is CSSSQPPASGSIYTQYF.

The rearrangement uses TRBV6-4 and TRBJ2-7, with D maybe TRBD2 (5 bases). V was clipped by 3 bases and J by 6 bases, with 12 bases between them. The CDR3 length is 13 residues. In germline, CDR1 is MRHNA, CDR2 SNTAGT. The CDR3 region is CASSEMRRGEQYF. In DNA form, the CDR3 reads TGTGCCAGCAGTGAAATGCGACGGGGCGAGCAGTACTTC.

This clone has just a few counts. The gene calls are TRBV12-3 or TRBV12-4 and TRBJ2-6; D perhaps matches TRBD1 (7 bases). The CDR3 runs to 15 residues. V lost 6 bases and J lost 7, with 16 bases in between. The CDR3 spells CASRPRQGGANVLTF. The CDR3 bases are TGTGCCAGCAGGCCCAGGCAGGGGGGAGCCAACGTCCTGACTTTC.

This clone has a count of ten or more. It may be a read error: a sequence one base away is much more abundant. The chain employs TRBV20-1 and TRBJ1-3, with 8 bases aligning to TRBD1. Germline-derived CDR1 and CDR2 are DFQATT and SNEGSKA (reference sequence). V shed 1 base and J 5 bases; nucleotides not matched to a gene: 7. CDR3 length: 15 amino acids. Written as DNA, the CDR3 is TGCAGTGCTAGAGGGTGGCAGGGGGCGAGAAACACCATATATTTT. Encoded protein: CSARGWQGARNTIYF.

This clone was observed many times. The sample holds other DNA sequences that translate to the same CDR3. The chain is built from TRBV6-1 and TRBJ1-1; D perhaps matches TRBD1 (5 bases). Germline V lookup: CDR1 MNHNS, CDR2 SASEGT. V lost 5 bases, J lost 1 base, and 20 bases lay in between. This CDR3 contains 17 residues. Here the CDR3 reads CASSPGHIGRANTEAFF. The CDR3 DNA sequence: TGTGCCAGCAGTCCGGGGCACATTGGTCGGGCGAACACTGAAGCTTTCTTT.

V usage is TRBV4-2 and J usage is TRBJ2-3; D possibly uses TRBD1 or TRBD2 (6 bases each). Trimming pared 0 bases from V and 3 bases from J, leaving 22 bases between. The germline CDR1 and CDR2 sequences are LGHNA and YNFKEQ. CDR3 size: 19 residues. CDR3 loop: CASSQEWVLQGLGTDTQYF. The CDR3 DNA reads TGTGCCAGCAGCCAAGAATGGGTCCTACAGGGACTTGGAACAGATACGCAGTATTTT.

This clone was detected many times. The gene calls are TRBV20-1 and TRBJ2-1, with TRBD2 identical over 7 bases. The germline gives CDR1 DFQATT, CDR2 SNEGSKA (reference sequence). There are 16 residues in the CDR3. The J segment lost 6 bases and the V segment lost 0 bases, leaving 11 bases of the junction unmatched. The DNA for the CDR3 is TGCAGTGCTAGAGATCAGGCGGGAGCGGTAGGCAATGAGCAGTTCTTC. This codes for CSARDQAGAVGNEQFF.

This rearrangement joins TRBV5-1 to TRBJ1-1; perhaps TRBD1 as D (6 bases). Between the trimmed V and J ends, which lost 3 bases and 5 bases, there was a span of 11 bases. Germline values: CDR1 SGHRS, CDR2 YFSETQ. This CDR3 has 13 residues. CDR3 residues: CASSSTGATEAFF. The CDR3 region has the DNA TGCGCCAGCAGCTCGACAGGAGCGACTGAAGCTTTCTTT.

This clone was counted at least ten times. The chain recombines TRBV6-1 with TRBJ1-1; TRBD1 might be the D (5 bases). The CDR3 totals 14 residues. Trimming left V 7 bases short and J 4 bases short, with 16 bases between. Germline V lookup: CDR1 MNHNS, CDR2 SASEGT. In nucleotides, the CDR3 is TGTGCCAGCACTAAGCGGGGGGGAACCACTGAAGCTTTCTTT. The encoded protein is CASTKRGGTTEAFF.

Ten or more counts support this clone. V gene TRBV28 combines with J gene TRBJ1-1; D gene ambiguous. The CDR3 sequence is 13 residues long. Germline CDR1 MDHEN, CDR2 SYDVKM. The V and J ends lost 4 bases and 0 bases respectively, with 6 bases between them. In DNA, the CDR3 is TGTGCCAGCAGTTCGAGGTTGAACACTGAAGCTTTCTTT. It translates to CASSSRLNTEAFF.

DNA of the CDR3: TGTGCCAGCATCCCGGGTCTAGGGGACGATTACGAGCAGTACTTC. Protein: CASIPGLGDDYEQYF. The J gene is TRBJ2-7, the V gene TRBV7-6, with D perhaps assigned TRBD1 or TRBD2 (5 bases each). Germline V gene data show CDR1 as SGHVS and CDR2 as FNYEAQ. The ends were cut back, 7 bases at V and 4 bases at J, with 20 bases in the middle. This CDR3 region has 15 residues.

This clone was recorded a few times. The chain employs TRBV12-5 and TRBJ2-1; maybe TRBD1 (6 bases). Trimming pared 2 bases from V and 7 bases from J, leaving 15 bases between. CDR1 is LGHNT and CDR2 is FRNRAP in the germline V gene. The CDR3 is made up of 15 amino acids. CDR3: CASGLLPQGQNEQFF. Written as DNA, the CDR3 is TGTGCTAGTGGTTTGCTCCCACAGGGTCAAAATGAGCAGTTCTTC.